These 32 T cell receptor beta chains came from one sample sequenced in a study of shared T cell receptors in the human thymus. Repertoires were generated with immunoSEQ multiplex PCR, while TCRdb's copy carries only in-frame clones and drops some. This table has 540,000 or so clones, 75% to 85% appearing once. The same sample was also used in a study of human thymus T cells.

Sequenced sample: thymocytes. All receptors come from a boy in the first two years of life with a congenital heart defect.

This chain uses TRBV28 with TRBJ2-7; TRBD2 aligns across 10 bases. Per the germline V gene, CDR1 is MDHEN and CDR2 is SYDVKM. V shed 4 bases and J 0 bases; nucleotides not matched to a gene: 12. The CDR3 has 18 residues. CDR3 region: CASSSTPRLAGCSYEQYF. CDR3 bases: TGTGCCAGCAGTTCGACCCCCAGACTAGCGGGTTGCTCCTACGAGCAGTACTTC.

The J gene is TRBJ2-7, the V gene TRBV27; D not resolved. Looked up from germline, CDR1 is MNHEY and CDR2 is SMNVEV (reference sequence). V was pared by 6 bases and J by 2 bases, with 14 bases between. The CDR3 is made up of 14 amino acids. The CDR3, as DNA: TGTGCCAGCAGCTCTAGTACCCCAACCTACGAGCAGTACTTC. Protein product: CASSSSTPTYEQYF.

Here the CDR3 reads CASSAGFRSVGDTQYF. In DNA form, the CDR3 reads TGTGCCAGCAGTGCTGGGTTCCGTAGCGTTGGGGATACGCAGTATTTT. This chain links TRBV6-4 with TRBJ2-3, with a tentative D call TRBD2 (5 bases). The V and J ends lost 4 bases and 6 bases respectively, with 20 bases between them. The CDR3 is 16 amino acids. From germline, CDR1 is MRHNA and CDR2 SNTAGT.

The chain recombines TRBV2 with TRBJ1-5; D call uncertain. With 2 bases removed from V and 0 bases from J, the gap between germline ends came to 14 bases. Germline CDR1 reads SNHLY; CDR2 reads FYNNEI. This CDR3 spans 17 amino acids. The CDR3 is CASSELGGPDSNQPQHF. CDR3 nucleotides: TGTGCCAGCAGTGAATTGGGAGGGCCCGATAGCAATCAGCCCCAGCATTTT.

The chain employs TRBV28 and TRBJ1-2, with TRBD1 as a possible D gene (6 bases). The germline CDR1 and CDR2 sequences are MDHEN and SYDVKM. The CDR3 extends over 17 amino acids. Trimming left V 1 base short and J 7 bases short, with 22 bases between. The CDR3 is CASSLSPRGHFSSGYTF. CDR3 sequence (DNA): TGTGCCAGCAGTTTATCTCCTCGGGGACACTTCTCAAGTGGCTACACCTTC.

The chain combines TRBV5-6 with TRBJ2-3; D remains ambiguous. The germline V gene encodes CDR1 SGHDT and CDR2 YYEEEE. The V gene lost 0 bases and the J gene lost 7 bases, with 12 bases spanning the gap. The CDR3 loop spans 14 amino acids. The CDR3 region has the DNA TGTGCCAGCAGCTTGGGCGCGACAACTCATACGCAGTATTTT. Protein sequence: CASSLGATTHTQYF.

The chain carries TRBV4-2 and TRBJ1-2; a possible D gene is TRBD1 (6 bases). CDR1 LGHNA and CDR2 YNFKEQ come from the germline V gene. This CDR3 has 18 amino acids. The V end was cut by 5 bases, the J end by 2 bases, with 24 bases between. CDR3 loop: CASSLDPFSGTPNYGYTF. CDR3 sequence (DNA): TGTGCCAGCAGCTTAGATCCTTTTTCCGGGACACCGAACTATGGCTACACCTTC.

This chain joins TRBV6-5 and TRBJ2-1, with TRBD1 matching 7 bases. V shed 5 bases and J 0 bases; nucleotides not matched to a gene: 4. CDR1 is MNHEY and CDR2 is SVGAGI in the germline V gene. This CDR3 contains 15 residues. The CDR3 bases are TGTGCCAGCAGTAGGGGACAGAGCTCCTACAATGAGCAGTTCTTC. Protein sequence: CASSRGQSSYNEQFF.

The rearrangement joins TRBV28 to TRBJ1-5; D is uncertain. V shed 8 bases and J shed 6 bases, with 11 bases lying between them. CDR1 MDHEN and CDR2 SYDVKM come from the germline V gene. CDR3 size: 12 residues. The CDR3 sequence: CASSPRVQPQHF. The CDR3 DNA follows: TGTGCCAGCTCCCCGCGGGTTCAGCCCCAGCATTTT.

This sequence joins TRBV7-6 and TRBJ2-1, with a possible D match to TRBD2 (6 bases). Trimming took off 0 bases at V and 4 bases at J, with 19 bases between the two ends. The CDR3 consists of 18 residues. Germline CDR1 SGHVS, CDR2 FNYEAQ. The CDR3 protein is CASSLAGGTYPYYNEQFF. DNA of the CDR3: TGTGCCAGCAGCTTAGCTGGGGGGACCTACCCCTATTACAATGAGCAGTTCTTC.

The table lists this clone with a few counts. The CDR3 protein is CASSAPTRETDTQYF. The CDR3, as DNA: TGTGCCAGCAGTGCCCCGACTAGAGAAACAGATACGCAGTATTTT. V and J are TRBV2 and TRBJ2-3; D is perhaps TRBD2 (6 bases). Trimming took off 4 bases at V and 3 bases at J, with 14 bases between the two ends. This CDR3 spans 15 amino acids. Germline V gives CDR1 SNHLY, CDR2 FYNNEI.

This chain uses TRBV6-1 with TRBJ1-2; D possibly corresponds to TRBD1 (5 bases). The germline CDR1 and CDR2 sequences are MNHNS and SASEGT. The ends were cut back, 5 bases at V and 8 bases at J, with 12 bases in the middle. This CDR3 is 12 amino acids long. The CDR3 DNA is TGTGCCAGCAGTCCCCGCTGGGGCGGCTACACCTTC. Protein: CASSPRWGGYTF.

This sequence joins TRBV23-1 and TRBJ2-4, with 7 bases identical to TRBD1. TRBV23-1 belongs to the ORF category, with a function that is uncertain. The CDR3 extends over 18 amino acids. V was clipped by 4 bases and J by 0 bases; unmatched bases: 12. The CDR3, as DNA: TGCGCCAGCAGTCTAGCCACAGGGGTCCCCTTAGCCAAAAACATTCAGTACTTC. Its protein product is CASSLATGVPLAKNIQYF.

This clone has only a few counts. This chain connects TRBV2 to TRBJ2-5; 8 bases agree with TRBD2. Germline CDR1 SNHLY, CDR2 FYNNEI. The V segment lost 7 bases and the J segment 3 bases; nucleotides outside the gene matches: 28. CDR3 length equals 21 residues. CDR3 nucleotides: TGTGCCAGCATTACATATCTTACCCCGGGACTAGTGGTCCCGTCAGAAGAGACCCAGTACTTC. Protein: CASITYLTPGLVVPSEETQYF.

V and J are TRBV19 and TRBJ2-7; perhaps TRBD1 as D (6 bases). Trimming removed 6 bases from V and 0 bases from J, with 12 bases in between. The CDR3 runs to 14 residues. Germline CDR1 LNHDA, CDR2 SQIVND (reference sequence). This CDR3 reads CASSPGTNSYEQYF. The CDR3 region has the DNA TGTGCCAGTAGCCCAGGGACAAACTCCTACGAGCAGTACTTC.

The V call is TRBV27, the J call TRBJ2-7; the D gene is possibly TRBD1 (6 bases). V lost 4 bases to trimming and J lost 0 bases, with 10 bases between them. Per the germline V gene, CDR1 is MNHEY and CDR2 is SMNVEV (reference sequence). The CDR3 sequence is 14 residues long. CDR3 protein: CASSSQGHSYEQYF. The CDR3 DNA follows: TGTGCCAGCAGTTCCCAGGGGCACTCCTACGAGCAGTACTTC.

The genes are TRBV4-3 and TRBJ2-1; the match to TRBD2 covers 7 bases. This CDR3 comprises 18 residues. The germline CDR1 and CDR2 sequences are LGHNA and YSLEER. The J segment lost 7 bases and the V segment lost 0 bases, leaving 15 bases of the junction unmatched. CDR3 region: CASSQDAPPGGGSNEQFF. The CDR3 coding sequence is TGCGCCAGCAGCCAAGATGCTCCGCCGGGGGGAGGGTCTAATGAGCAGTTCTTC.

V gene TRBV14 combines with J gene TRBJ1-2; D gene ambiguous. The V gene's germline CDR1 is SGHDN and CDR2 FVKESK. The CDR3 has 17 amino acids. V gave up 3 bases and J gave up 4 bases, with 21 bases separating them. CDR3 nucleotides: TGTGCCAGCAGCCACCCCCGGGAGGGAGCTGGGAGCTATGGCTACACCTTC. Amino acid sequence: CASSHPREGAGSYGYTF. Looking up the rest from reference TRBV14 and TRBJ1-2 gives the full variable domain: EAGVTQFPSHSVIEKGQTVTLRCDPISGHDNLYWYRRVMGKEIKFLLHFVKESKQDESGMPNNRFLAERTGGTYSTLKVQPAELEDSGVYFCASSHPREGAGSYGYTFGSGTRLTVV.

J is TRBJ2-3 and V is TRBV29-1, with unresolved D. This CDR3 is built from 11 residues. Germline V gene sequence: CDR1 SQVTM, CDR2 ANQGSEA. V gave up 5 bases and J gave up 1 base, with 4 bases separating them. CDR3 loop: CSVLRTDTQYF. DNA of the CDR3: TGCAGCGTTCTCCGCACAGATACGCAGTATTTT.

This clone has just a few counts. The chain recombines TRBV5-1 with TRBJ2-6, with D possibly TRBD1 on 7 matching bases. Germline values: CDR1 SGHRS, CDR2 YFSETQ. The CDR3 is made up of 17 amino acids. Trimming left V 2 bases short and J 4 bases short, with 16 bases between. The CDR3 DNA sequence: TGCGCCAGCAGCTTTCACTCCAGGGGGGAAGGGGCCAACGTCCTGACTTTC. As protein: CASSFHSRGEGANVLTF.

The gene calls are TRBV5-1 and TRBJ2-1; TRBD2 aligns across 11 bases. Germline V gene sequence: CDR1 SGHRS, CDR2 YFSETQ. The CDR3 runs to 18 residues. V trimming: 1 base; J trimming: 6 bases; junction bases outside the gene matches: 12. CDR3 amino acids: CASSLNSGRASEVNEQFF. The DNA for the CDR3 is TGCGCCAGCAGCTTGAATAGCGGGAGGGCCTCGGAGGTCAATGAGCAGTTCTTC.

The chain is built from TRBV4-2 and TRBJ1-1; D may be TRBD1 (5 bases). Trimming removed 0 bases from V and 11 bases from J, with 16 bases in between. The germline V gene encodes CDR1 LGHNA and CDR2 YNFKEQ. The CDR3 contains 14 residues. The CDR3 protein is CASSQDGQGLNAFF. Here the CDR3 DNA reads TGTGCCAGCAGCCAAGATGGGCAGGGCTTGAATGCTTTCTTT.

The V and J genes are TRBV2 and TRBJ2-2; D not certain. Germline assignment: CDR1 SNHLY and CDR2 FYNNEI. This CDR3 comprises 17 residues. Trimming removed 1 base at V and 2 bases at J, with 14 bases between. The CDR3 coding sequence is TGTGCCAGCAGTGAAGAGCTTCTTGAGTCTAACACCGGGGAGCTGTTTTTT. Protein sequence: CASSEELLESNTGELFF.

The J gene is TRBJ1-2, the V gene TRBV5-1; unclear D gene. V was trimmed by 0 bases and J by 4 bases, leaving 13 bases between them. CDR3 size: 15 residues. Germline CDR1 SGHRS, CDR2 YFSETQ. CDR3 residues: CASSLEQPSAYGYTF. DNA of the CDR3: TGCGCCAGCAGCTTGGAACAGCCTTCGGCCTATGGCTACACCTTC.

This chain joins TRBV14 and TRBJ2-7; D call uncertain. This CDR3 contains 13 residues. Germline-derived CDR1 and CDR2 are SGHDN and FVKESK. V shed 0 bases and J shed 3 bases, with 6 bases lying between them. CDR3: CASSQDIGYEQYF. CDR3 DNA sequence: TGTGCCAGCAGCCAAGATATCGGCTACGAGCAGTACTTC. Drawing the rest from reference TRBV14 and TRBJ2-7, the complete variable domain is EAGVTQFPSHSVIEKGQTVTLRCDPISGHDNLYWYRRVMGKEIKFLLHFVKESKQDESGMPNNRFLAERTGGTYSTLKVQPAELEDSGVYFCASSQDIGYEQYFGPGTRLTVT.

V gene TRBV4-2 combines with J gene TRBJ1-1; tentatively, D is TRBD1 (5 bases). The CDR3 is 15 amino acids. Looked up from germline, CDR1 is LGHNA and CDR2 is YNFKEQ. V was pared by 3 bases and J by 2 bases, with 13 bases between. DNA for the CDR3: TGTGCCAGCAGCCAGCCGGCCGACAGAAACACTGAAGCTTTCTTT. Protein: CASSQPADRNTEAFF.

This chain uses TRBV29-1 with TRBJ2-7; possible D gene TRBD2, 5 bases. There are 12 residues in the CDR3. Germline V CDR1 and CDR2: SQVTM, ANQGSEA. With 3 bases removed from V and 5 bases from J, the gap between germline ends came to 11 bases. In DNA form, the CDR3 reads TGCAGCGTTGAGAAGGAGGCCCACGAGCAGTACTTC. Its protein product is CSVEKEAHEQYF.

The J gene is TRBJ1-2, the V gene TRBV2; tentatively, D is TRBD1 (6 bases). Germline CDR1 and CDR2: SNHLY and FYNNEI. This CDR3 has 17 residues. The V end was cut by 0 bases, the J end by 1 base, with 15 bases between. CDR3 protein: CASSEASPGDSNYGYTF. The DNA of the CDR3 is TGTGCCAGCAGTGAAGCTAGCCCAGGGGATAGTAACTATGGCTACACCTTC.

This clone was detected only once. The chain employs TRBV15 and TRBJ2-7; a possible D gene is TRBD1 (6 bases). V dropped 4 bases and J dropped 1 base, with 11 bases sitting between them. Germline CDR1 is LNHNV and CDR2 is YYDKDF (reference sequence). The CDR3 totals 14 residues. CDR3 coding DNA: TGTGCCACCAGCACGACAGGCGTGTCCTACGAGCAGTACTTC. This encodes CATSTTGVSYEQYF.

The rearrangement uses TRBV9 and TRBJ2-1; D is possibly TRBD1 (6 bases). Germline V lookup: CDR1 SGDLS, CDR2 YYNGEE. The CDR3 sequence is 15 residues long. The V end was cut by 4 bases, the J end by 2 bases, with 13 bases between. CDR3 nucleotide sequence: TGTGCCAGCAGCCCTCGACAGGCCCCCTACAATGAGCAGTTCTTC. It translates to CASSPRQAPYNEQFF.

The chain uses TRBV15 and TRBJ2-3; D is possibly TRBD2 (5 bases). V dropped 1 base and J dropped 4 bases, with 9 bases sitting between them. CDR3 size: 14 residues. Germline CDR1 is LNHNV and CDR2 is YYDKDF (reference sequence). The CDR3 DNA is TGTGCCACCAGCAGAGGAGGGCCGGCAGATACGCAGTATTTT. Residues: CATSRGGPADTQYF.

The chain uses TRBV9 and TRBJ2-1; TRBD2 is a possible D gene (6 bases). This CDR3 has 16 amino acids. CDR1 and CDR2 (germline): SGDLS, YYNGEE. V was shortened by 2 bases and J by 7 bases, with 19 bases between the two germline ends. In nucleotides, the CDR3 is TGTGCCAGCAGCGTTATGCCGCGGGACTCCCCAAATGAGCAGTTCTTC. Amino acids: CASSVMPRDSPNEQFF.